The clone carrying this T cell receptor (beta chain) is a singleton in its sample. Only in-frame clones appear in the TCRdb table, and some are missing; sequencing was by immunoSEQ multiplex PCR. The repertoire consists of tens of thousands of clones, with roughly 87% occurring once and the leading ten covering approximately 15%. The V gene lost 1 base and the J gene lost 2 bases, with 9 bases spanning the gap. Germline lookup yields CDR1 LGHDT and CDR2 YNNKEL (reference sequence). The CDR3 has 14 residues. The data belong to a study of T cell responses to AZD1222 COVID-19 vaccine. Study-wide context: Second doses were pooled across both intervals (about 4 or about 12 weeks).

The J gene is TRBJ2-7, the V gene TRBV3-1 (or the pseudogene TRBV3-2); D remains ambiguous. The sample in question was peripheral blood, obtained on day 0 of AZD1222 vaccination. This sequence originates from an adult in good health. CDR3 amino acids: CASSQGRLAYEQYF. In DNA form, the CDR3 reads TGTGCCAGCAGCCAAGGGCGATTGGCCTACGAGCAGTACTTC.